Detailed here is one TCR beta chain. This entry belongs to a study of monozygotic twins with inflammatory bowel disease. TCRdb derives one entry per CDR3 protein from the 5' RACE reads, leaving out DNA. The repertoire table contains some 450,000 distinct CDR3 sequences. The V gene's germline CDR1 is SGHRS and CDR2 YFSETQ. CDR3 size: 15 residues. The chain carries TRBV5-1 and TRBJ2-7; the D gene TCRdb calls, TRBD2, cannot be checked with no DNA. Material: blood. This sequence originates from a human donor with ulcerative colitis or Crohn's disease, or a healthy co-twin of an affected twin (not recorded which). The CDR3 sequence is CASAPTMGGGYEQYF.